The present T cell receptor beta chain was sequenced within a study of blood T cell repertoires in COVID-19. Background on the study: The United States, Italy and Spain supplied acute and convalescent COVID-19 samples. T cells, B-cell-depleted T cells, or PBMCs provided the cDNA or gDNA that served as material.

In the study's own analysis: Cell counts per sample came from amplifying reference gene primers. Sequenced by immunoSEQ multiplex PCR; TCRdb stores in-frame clones only, minus some. That table furnishes V, J and clone size, whereas the DNA furnished D and trimming. The sample holds 50,000 to 65,000 clones, more than 70% seen once. The trim removed 6 bases at V and 5 bases at J, leaving 12 bases unmatched. The CDR3 runs 14 residues. Germline V gene sequence: CDR1 SQVTM, CDR2 ANQGSEA. This TCR was recovered from a human donor in a cohort sampled during active COVID-19. Sequencing was carried out using peripheral blood. V gene TRBV29-1 combines with J gene TRBJ1-1; the match to TRBD1 covers 7 bases. The DNA for the CDR3 is TGCAGCGTCGAGGGGGCGACGGGGGCTACTGAAGCTTTCTTT. Translated, it gives CSVEGATGATEAFF.